These 26 T cell receptor beta chains originate from one sample sequenced in a study of type 1 and type 2 diabetes patients. Genomic DNA was the PCR template. A primer set of 30 forward and 13 reverse primers amplified the CDR3. One entry per CDR3 protein, called by TCRdb with MiXCR from the multiplex PCR reads. Of 280,000 or so distinct CDR3 sequences in the sample, around 47% were seen once. The sample taken for sequencing was peripheral blood mononuclear cells (PBMCs). Every receptor here comes from a man in his late teens or twenties with type 2 diabetes.

CDR3 DNA sequence: TGCGCCAGCAGCGTCCGGGACAGGGGGCAGAACACTGAAGCTTTCTTT. Protein sequence: CASSVRDRGQNTEAFF. The chain joins TRBV5-1 to TRBJ1-1, with 12 bases aligning to TRBD1. The V gene end was trimmed by 4 bases and the J gene end by 1 base; junction bases not matched to a gene: 5. Germline V CDR1 and CDR2: SGHRS, YFSETQ. This CDR3 has 16 amino acids.

This clonotype showed up just once. V usage is TRBV19 and J usage is TRBJ2-7; 7 bases align to TRBD1. Germline V gives CDR1 LNHDA, CDR2 SQIVND (reference sequence). The V and J ends lost 5 bases and 5 bases, in that order; junction bases with no gene match: 6. The CDR3 covers 13 residues. The CDR3 DNA reads TGTGCCAGTAGTTTGACAGGGTTGGACGAGCAGTACTTC. Translating it yields CASSLTGLDEQYF.

This clonotype was found a few times. The chain uses TRBV10-1 and TRBJ2-7; 12 bases line up with TRBD2. Germline assignment: CDR1 WNHNN and CDR2 SYGVQD (reference sequence). V lost 8 bases to trimming and J lost 3 bases; unmatched junction nucleotides: 11. The CDR3 covers 16 residues. The CDR3 reads CASSPTGTSGRYEQYF. In DNA form, the CDR3 reads TGCGCCAGCTCCCCTACGGGGACTAGCGGGCGCTACGAGCAGTACTTC.

This clonotype was counted between two and nine times. The chain is built from TRBV19 and TRBJ1-2, with TRBD1 identical over 10 bases. Trimming removed 6 bases from V and 4 bases from J; junction bases left unmatched: 8. Germline CDR1 LNHDA, CDR2 SQIVND (reference sequence). This CDR3 spans 15 amino acids. The DNA for the CDR3 is TGTGCCAGTAGCGAAATGGGACAGGGGTTCTATGGCTACACCTTC. Amino acids: CASSEMGQGFYGYTF.

This clonotype came up many times. CDR3 protein: CAWSPGGALHF. In DNA, the CDR3 is TGTGCCTGGAGTCCAGGAGGAGCCCTCCACTTT. This sequence joins TRBV30 and TRBJ1-6; D ambiguous. Trimming removed 2 bases from V and 14 bases from J, with 10 bases in between. Germline V lookup: CDR1 GTSNPN, CDR2 SVGIG (reference sequence). The CDR3 is made up of 11 amino acids.

This clonotype showed up just a few times. The chain carries TRBV5-5 and TRBJ2-1; weak D call: TRBD2 (6 bases). Germline CDR1 is SGHKS and CDR2 is YYEKEE (reference sequence). The V gene lost 0 bases and the J gene lost 2 bases, with 9 bases spanning the gap. CDR3 length: 15 residues. The CDR3 loop reads CASSLVLATYNEQFF. DNA for the CDR3: TGTGCCAGCAGCTTGGTACTAGCTACCTACAATGAGCAGTTCTTC. Filled out from reference TRBV5-5 and TRBJ2-1, the complete variable domain reads DAGVTQSPTHLIKTRGQQVTLRCSPISGHKSVSWYQQVLGQGPQFIFQYYEKEERGRGNFPDRFSARQFPNYSSELNVNALLLGDSALYLCASSLVLATYNEQFFGPGTRLTVL.

This chain links TRBV15 with TRBJ2-6; 8 bases line up with TRBD1. V lost 1 base and J lost 5; bases outside the gene matches: 4. Germline CDR1 LNHNV, CDR2 YYDKDF (reference sequence). This CDR3 has 16 residues. CDR3: CATSRAGQGRANVLTF. The DNA of the CDR3 is TGTGCCACCAGCAGAGCCGGACAGGGCAGGGCCAACGTCCTGACTTTC. The full variable domain, completed using reference TRBV15 and TRBJ2-6, is DAMVIQNPRYQVTQFGKPVTLSCSQTLNHNVMYWYQQKSSQAPKLLFHYYDKDFNNEADTPDNFQSRRPNTSFCFLDIRSPGLGDTAMYLCATSRAGQGRANVLTFGAGSRLTVL.

This clonotype was counted between two and nine times. The chain combines TRBV20-1 with TRBJ2-7; 12 bases agree with TRBD1. This CDR3 region has 14 residues. Germline CDR1 DFQATT, CDR2 SNEGSKA (reference sequence). With V trimmed by 5 bases and J by 3 bases, 5 bases remained unmatched. The CDR3 protein is CSAWDRGRNYEQYF. The CDR3, as DNA: TGCAGTGCTTGGGACAGGGGGCGTAACTACGAGCAGTACTTC.

Concerning this clonotype itself: This clone may be a read error of a much larger clone one base away. The J gene is TRBJ1-1, the V gene TRBV10-3; perhaps TRBD1 as D (5 bases). Deletions cut 1 base from V and 4 bases from J, with 7 bases between. Looked up from germline, CDR1 is ENHRY and CDR2 is SYGVKD. This CDR3 has 13 residues. The CDR3 sequence: CAISEWGSTEAFF. In nucleotides, the CDR3 is TGTGCCATCAGTGAGTGGGGGAGCACTGAAGCTTTCTTT.

The chain couples TRBV30 to TRBJ2-5; D not resolved. This CDR3 has 13 amino acids. Germline loops: CDR1 GTSNPN, CDR2 SVGIG (reference sequence). Trimming removed 5 bases at V and 4 bases at J, with 14 bases between. The CDR3 bases are TGTGCCTGGTCATCTGGGGATCTAGAGACCCAGTACTTC. Protein sequence: CAWSSGDLETQYF.

The chain is built from TRBV14 and TRBJ1-6; D unresolved. Germline CDR1 and CDR2: SGHDN and FVKESK. The V gene lost 3 bases and the J gene lost 8 bases, with 8 bases spanning the gap. The CDR3 is made up of 13 amino acids. The CDR3 loop is CASSHYRDSPLHF. The DNA for the CDR3 is TGTGCCAGCAGCCATTACCGGGATTCACCCCTCCACTTT.

This clonotype was detected only a few times. This chain joins TRBV5-1 and TRBJ1-2, with D possibly matching TRBD1 (6 bases). Looked up from germline, CDR1 is SGHRS and CDR2 is YFSETQ. The CDR3 has 12 residues. Trimming took off 4 bases at V and 8 bases at J, with 12 bases between the two ends. In DNA, the CDR3 is TGCGCCAGCAGCGACACGGGACACGGCTACACCTTC. Translation gives CASSDTGHGYTF.

J is TRBJ2-7 and V is TRBV3-1, with 9 bases lining up with TRBD2. The CDR3 consists of 16 residues. Germline V gives CDR1 LGHDT, CDR2 YNNKEL (reference sequence). Losses at the gene ends were 0 bases for V and 6 bases for J; bases not matched to a gene: 9. The CDR3 nucleotides read TGTGCCAGCAGCCAAGAACGACTAGCGGATACTTTCGAGCAGTACTTC. Translated, it gives CASSQERLADTFEQYF.

This sequence joins TRBV28 and TRBJ1-4; D may be TRBD1 (5 bases). The V end was cut by 6 bases, the J end by 8 bases, with 13 bases between. Germline V gene sequence: CDR1 MDHEN, CDR2 SYDVKM. The CDR3 has 13 residues. The CDR3 loop reads CASRVQDSEKLFF. DNA of the CDR3: TGTGCCAGCAGGGTACAGGACTCAGAAAAACTGTTTTTT.

This clonotype appeared a few times. This rearrangement joins TRBV20-1 to TRBJ1-2; D remains ambiguous. The CDR3 has 13 amino acids. V was pared by 6 bases and J by 8 bases, with 19 bases between. Germline-derived CDR1 and CDR2 are DFQATT and SNEGSKA (reference sequence). This CDR3 is CSAPPGGVGGYTF. For the CDR3, the DNA is TGCAGTGCCCCACCGGGCGGGGTTGGGGGCTACACCTTC.

This chain joins TRBV29-1 and TRBJ2-5; 8 nucleotides line up with TRBD1. The assigned J gene may be wrong: the sequence end matches TRBJ2-1 better. CDR3 size: 14 residues. CDR1 is SQVTM, CDR2 ANQGSEA, per germline. The CDR3 DNA reads as TGCAGCGCCGCCCGGACAGGGTCGGGGTACGAGCAGTTCTTC. This translates into CSAARTGSGYEQFF.

This clonotype showed up just a few times. The rearrangement joins TRBV12-3 or TRBV12-4 to TRBJ2-5; D may be TRBD2 (6 bases). The CDR3 consists of 13 residues. V lost 4 bases, J lost 2 bases, and 8 bases lay in between. This chain's CDR3 is CASSWRGQETQYF. CDR3 nucleotide sequence: TGTGCCAGCAGTTGGCGGGGACAAGAGACCCAGTACTTC.

The chain is built from TRBV10-1 and TRBJ2-3; 10 nucleotides align to TRBD1. Looked up from germline, CDR1 is WNHNN and CDR2 is SYGVQD (reference sequence). This CDR3 spans 17 amino acids. The V segment lost 1 base and the J segment 6 bases; nucleotides outside the gene matches: 10. The CDR3 region has the DNA TGCGCCAGCAGTGAGTGGGGACAGGGGAATTCGTGGGATACGCAGTATTTT. Translation: CASSEWGQGNSWDTQYF.

The V and J genes are TRBV7-8 and TRBJ2-7, with 9 bases fitting TRBD1. The CDR3 has 15 residues. The ends lost 5 bases at V and 2 bases at J; junction bases unmatched: 7. Germline loops: CDR1 SGHVS, CDR2 FQNEAQ. The CDR3 DNA is TGTGCCAGCAGCAGTACCCGGGACAGGGCCTACGAGCAGTACTTC. Encoded protein: CASSSTRDRAYEQYF.

This clonotype was recorded a few times. This chain connects TRBV27 to TRBJ1-6, with D possibly TRBD1 on 6 matching bases. The ends were cut back, 4 bases at V and 6 bases at J, with 10 bases in the middle. Germline-derived CDR1 and CDR2 are MNHEY and SMNVEV (reference sequence). The CDR3 spans 14 residues. CDR3: CASSSRDTNSPLHF. As DNA, the CDR3 is TGTGCCAGCAGTTCCCGGGACACTAATTCACCCCTCCACTTT.

Comment on this clonotype: The junction departs from the called germline gene at one end, perhaps through a read error. The genes are TRBV10-3 and TRBJ2-1; D remains ambiguous. This CDR3 is built from 15 residues. Germline CDR1 and CDR2: ENHRY and SYGVKD. The CDR3 loop reads CVIREENLRHNEQFF. CDR3 in DNA: TGTGTCATCAGAGAGGAGAATCTACGGCACAATGAGCAGTTCTTC.

The J gene is TRBJ2-5, the V gene TRBV20-1; D may be TRBD1 (6 bases). The germline V gene encodes CDR1 DFQATT and CDR2 SNEGSKA (reference sequence). V lost 2 bases and J lost 4, with 17 bases in between. The CDR3 totals 15 residues. The CDR3 loop reads CSARYQGLRAETQYF. CDR3 in DNA: TGCAGTGCTAGATATCAGGGGTTGAGGGCAGAGACCCAGTACTTC.

This clonotype was detected a few times. The CDR3 reads CASSEWTGGPYNEQFF. In DNA, the CDR3 is TGTGCCAGCAGTGAATGGACCGGGGGCCCCTACAATGAGCAGTTCTTC. V is TRBV6-5 and J is TRBJ2-1; D tentatively fits TRBD1 or TRBD2 (6 bases each). Germline assignment: CDR1 MNHEY and CDR2 SVGAGI. The V and J ends lost 5 bases and 2 bases respectively, with 16 bases between them. This CDR3 spans 16 amino acids.

This clonotype was recorded at least ten times. This chain joins TRBV20-1 and TRBJ2-5; D unclear. The CDR3 runs to 16 residues. Per germline, CDR1 DFQATT and CDR2 SNEGSKA (reference sequence). With 3 bases removed from V and 1 base from J, the gap between germline ends came to 18 bases. The CDR3 loop reads CSASARAMGAQETQYF. In nucleotides, the CDR3 is TGCAGTGCTAGTGCCCGGGCTATGGGTGCCCAAGAGACCCAGTACTTC.

Worth noting for this clonotype: The conserved phenylalanine or tryptophan is not found at the CDR3 terminus, so this likely reflects a read error. This sequence joins TRBV4-1 and TRBJ2-7; no reliable D call. Germline-derived CDR1 and CDR2 are MGHRA and YSYEKL. This CDR3 has 11 amino acids. The V end lost 4 bases, the J end lost 2 bases, and 3 bases lay between the germline ends. The CDR3 region has the DNA TGCGCCAGCAGCCTTGCCTACGAGCAGTACCTC. The encoded protein is CASSLAYEQYL.

This clonotype was seen more than once but under ten times. In DNA, the CDR3 is TGTGCCAGCAGCTTCGGTGGTAGTGAGACCCAGTACTTC. Its protein is CASSFGGSETQYF. The rearrangement uses TRBV7-3 and TRBJ2-5, with D uncertain. Germline assignment: CDR1 SGHTA and CDR2 FQGTGA. The CDR3 has 13 residues. With 3 bases removed from V and 5 bases from J, the gap between germline ends came to 10 bases.